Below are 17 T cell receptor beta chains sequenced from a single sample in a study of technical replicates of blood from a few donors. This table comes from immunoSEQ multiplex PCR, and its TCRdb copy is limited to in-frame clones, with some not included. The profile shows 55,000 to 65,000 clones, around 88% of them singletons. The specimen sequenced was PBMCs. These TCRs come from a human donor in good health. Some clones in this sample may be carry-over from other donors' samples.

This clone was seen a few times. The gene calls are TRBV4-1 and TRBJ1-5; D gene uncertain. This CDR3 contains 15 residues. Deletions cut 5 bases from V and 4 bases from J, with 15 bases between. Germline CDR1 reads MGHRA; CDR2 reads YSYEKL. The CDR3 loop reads CASSYDPGGNQPQHF. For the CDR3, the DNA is TGCGCCAGCAGCTACGATCCAGGCGGGAATCAGCCCCAGCATTTT.

In DNA, the CDR3 is TGCGCCAGCAGCCCCCGGGAGGGTCGAGAGACCCAGTACTTC. It translates to CASSPREGRETQYF. This chain links TRBV5-1 with TRBJ2-5, with TRBD2 identical over 8 bases. The J segment lost 4 bases and the V segment lost 4 bases, leaving 6 bases of the junction unmatched. Germline CDR1 and CDR2: SGHRS and YFSETQ. The CDR3 length is 14 residues.

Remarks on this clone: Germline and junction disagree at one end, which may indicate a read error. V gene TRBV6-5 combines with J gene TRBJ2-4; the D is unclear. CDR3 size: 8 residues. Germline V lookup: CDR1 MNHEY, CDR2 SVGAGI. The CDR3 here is CASSYLHF. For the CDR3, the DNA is TGTGCCAGCAGTTACCTCCACTTC.

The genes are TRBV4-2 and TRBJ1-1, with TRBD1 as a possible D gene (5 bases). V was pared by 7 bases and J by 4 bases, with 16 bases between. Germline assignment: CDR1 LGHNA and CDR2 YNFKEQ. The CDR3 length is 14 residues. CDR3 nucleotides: TGTGCCAGCAATACAGGTCTTTTTGGCACTGAAGCTTTCTTT. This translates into CASNTGLFGTEAFF.

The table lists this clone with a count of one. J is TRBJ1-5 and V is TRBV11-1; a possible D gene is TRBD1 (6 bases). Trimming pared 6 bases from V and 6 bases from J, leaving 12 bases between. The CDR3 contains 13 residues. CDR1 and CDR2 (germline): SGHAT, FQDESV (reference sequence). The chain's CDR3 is CASRTQGSQPQHF. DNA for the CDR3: TGTGCCAGCAGGACACAGGGTAGTCAGCCCCAGCATTTT.

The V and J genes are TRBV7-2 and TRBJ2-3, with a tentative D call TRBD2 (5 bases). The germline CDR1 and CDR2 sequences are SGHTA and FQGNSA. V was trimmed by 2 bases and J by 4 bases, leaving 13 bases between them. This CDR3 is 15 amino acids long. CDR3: CASSLLAGTPDTQYF. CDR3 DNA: TGTGCCAGCAGCTTACTAGCAGGCACACCAGATACGCAGTATTTT.

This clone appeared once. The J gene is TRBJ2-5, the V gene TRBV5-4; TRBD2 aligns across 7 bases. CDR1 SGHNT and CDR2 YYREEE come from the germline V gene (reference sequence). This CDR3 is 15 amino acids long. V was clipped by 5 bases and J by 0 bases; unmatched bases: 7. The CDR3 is CASSSSGMYQETQYF. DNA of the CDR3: TGTGCCAGCAGTTCTAGCGGAATGTACCAAGAGACCCAGTACTTC.

The CDR3 DNA reads TGTGCCAGTAGTGAGCCGCACCGGGGAAACACCATATATTTT. As protein: CASSEPHRGNTIYF. J is TRBJ1-3 and V is TRBV19; D is unresolved. Germline V gene lookup returns CDR1 LNHDA and CDR2 SQIVND (reference sequence). The CDR3 length is 14 residues. V lost 5 bases to trimming and J lost 4 bases, with 12 bases between them.

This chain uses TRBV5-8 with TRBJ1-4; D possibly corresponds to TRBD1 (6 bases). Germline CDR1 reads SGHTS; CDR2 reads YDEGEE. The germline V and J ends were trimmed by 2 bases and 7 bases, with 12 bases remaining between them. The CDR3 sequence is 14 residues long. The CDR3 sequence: CASSLGGPLEKLFF. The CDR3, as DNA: TGTGCCAGCAGCTTAGGGGGTCCCCTTGAAAAACTGTTTTTT.

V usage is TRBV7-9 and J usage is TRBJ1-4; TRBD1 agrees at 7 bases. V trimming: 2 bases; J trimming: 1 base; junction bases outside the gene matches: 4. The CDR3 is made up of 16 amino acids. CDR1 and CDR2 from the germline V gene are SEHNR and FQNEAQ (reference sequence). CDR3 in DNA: TGTGCCAGCAGCTTATCCAGGGGGGAAACTAATGAAAAACTGTTTTTT. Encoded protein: CASSLSRGETNEKLFF.

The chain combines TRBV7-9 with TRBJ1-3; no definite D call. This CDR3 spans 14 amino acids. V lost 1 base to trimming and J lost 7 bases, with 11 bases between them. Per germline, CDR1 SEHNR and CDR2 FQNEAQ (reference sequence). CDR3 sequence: CASSLEEGRNTIYF. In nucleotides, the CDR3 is TGTGCCAGCAGCTTAGAGGAGGGTCGGAACACCATATATTTT.

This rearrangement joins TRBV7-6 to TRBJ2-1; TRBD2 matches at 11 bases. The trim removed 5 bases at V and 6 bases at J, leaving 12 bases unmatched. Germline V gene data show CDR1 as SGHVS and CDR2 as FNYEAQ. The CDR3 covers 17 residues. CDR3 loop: CASSGLAGPGPFNEQFF. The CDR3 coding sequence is TGTGCCAGCAGCGGACTAGCGGGCCCAGGGCCTTTCAATGAGCAGTTCTTC.

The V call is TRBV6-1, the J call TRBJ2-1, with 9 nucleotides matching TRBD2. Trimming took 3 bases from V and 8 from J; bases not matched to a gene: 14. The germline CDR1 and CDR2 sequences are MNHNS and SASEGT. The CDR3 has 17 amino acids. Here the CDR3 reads CASSENGPSGVVYEQFF. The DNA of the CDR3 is TGTGCCAGCAGTGAGAATGGCCCTAGCGGGGTGGTCTATGAGCAGTTCTTC.

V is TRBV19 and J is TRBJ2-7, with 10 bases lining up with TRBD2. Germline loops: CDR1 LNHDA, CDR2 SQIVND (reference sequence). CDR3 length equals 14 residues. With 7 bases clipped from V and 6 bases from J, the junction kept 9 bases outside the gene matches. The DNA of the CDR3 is TGTGCCAGTAAGGATCAAGCGGGAGGGCTCGAGCAGTACTTC. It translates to CASKDQAGGLEQYF.

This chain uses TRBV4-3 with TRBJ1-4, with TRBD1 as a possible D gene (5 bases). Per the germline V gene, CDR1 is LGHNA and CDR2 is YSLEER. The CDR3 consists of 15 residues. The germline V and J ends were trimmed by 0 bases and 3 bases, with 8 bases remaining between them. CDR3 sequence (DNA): TGCGCCAGCAGCCAAGAGGTCAGGGCTAATGAAAAACTGTTTTTT. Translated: CASSQEVRANEKLFF.

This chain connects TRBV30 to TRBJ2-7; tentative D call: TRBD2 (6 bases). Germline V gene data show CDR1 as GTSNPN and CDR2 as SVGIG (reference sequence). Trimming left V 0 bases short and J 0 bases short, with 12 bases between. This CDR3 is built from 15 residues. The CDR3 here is CAWSVSSESSYEQYF. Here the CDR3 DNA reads TGTGCCTGGAGTGTATCTAGCGAGAGCTCCTACGAGCAGTACTTC.

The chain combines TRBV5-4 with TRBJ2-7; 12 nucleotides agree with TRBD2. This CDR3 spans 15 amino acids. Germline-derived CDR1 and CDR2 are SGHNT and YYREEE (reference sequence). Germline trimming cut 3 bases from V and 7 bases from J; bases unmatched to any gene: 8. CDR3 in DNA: TGTGCCAGCAGCTCGAGACTAGCGGGGGTTTCTGAGCAGTACTTC. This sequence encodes CASSSRLAGVSEQYF.